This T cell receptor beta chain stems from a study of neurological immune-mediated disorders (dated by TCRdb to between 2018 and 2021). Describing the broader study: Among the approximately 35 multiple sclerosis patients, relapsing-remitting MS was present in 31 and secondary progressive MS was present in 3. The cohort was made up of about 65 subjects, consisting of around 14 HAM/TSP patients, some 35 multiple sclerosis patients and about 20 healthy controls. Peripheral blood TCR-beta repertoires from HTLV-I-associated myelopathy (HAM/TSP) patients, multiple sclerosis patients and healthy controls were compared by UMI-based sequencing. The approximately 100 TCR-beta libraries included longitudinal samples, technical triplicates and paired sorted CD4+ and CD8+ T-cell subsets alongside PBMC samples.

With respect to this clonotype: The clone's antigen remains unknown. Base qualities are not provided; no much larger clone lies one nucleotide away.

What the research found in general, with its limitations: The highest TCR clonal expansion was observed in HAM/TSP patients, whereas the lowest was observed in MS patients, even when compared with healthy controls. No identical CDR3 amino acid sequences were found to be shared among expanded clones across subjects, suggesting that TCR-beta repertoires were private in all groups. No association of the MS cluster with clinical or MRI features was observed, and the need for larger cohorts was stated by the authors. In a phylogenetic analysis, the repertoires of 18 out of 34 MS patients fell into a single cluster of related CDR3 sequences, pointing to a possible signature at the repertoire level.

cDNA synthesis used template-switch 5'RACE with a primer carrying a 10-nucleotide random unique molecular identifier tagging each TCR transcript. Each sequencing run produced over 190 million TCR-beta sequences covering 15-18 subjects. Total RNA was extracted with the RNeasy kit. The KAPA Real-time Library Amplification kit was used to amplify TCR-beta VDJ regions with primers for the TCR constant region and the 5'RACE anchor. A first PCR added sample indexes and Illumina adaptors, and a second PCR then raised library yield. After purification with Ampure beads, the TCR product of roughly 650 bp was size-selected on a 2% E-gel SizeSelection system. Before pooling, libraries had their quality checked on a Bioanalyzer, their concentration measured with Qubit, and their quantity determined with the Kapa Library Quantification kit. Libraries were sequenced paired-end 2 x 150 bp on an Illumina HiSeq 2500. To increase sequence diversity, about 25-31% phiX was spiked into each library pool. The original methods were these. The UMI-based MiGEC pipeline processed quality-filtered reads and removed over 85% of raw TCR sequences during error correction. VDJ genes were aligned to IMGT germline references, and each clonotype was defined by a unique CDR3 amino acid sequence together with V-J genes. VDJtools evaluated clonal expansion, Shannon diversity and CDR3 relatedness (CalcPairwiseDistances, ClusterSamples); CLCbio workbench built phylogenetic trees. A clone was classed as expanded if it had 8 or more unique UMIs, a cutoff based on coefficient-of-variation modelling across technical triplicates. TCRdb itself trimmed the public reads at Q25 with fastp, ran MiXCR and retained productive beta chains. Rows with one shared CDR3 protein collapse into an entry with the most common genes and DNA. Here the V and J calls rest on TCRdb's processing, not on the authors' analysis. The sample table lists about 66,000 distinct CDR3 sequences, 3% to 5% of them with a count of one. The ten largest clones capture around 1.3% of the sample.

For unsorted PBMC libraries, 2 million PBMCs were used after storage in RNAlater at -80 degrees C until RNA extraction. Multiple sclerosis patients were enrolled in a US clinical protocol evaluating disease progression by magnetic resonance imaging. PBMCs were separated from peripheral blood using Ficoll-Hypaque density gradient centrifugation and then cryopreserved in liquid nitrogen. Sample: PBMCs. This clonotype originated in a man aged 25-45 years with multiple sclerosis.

The CDR3 in this case is CAISEEAIANTGELFF. The DNA sequence is as follows: TGTGCCATCAGTGAGGAAGCCATCGCGAACACCGGGGAGCTGTTTTTT. The sequence is built from TRBV10-3 and TRBJ2-2; too little of a D gene remains to name it. V was cut back by 2 bases and J by 0 bases, leaving a gap of 10 bases between them. Including the terminal cysteine and phenylalanine, the CDR3 comprises 16 residues. CDR3 DNA is the only sequence kept; it has 48 bases, read in frame from the first base. According to the germline V gene, CDR1 reads ENHRY and CDR2 reads SYGVKD.